Shown below are 24 T cell receptor beta chains from a single sample sequenced in a study of technical replicates of blood from a few donors. TCRdb's table, derived via immunoSEQ multiplex PCR, lists solely in-frame clones and lacks some. The sample shows approximately 80,000 clones, roughly 98% of them seen only once. Sequencing was carried out using T cells isolated from PBMCs. These receptors were obtained from a human donor in good health.

This clone was observed a single time. The same CDR3 can be traced to other DNA sequences in this sample. This chain uses TRBV9 with TRBJ2-7; D is perhaps TRBD1 (6 bases). Germline lookup yields CDR1 SGDLS and CDR2 YYNGEE. V gave up 0 bases and J gave up 3 bases, with 13 bases separating them. CDR3 length equals 15 residues. The CDR3 loop is CASSVAGGGGYEQYF. The CDR3 DNA is TGTGCCAGCAGCGTAGCGGGTGGGGGCGGCTACGAGCAGTACTTC.

The chain couples TRBV27 to TRBJ1-1, with TRBD1 identical over 8 bases. Germline assignment: CDR1 MNHEY and CDR2 SMNVEV (reference sequence). Germline trimming cut 7 bases from V and 3 bases from J; bases unmatched to any gene: 10. CDR3 length: 15 amino acids. The CDR3 spells CASNQGARPDTEAFF. The CDR3 coding sequence is TGTGCCAGCAATCAGGGGGCGCGTCCGGACACTGAAGCTTTCTTT.

The chain uses TRBV15 and TRBJ2-7, with D unclear. From germline, CDR1 is LNHNV and CDR2 YYDKDF (reference sequence). This CDR3 has 14 amino acids. Trimming removed 7 bases at V and 7 bases at J, with 20 bases between. Here the CDR3 reads CATKRSAVTGEQYF. The CDR3 DNA reads TGTGCCACCAAACGGAGTGCTGTAACTGGGGAGCAGTACTTC.

The rearrangement uses TRBV5-1 and TRBJ2-3, with 10 bases aligning to TRBD2. V shed 0 bases and J 4 bases; nucleotides not matched to a gene: 5. The CDR3 totals 16 residues. Germline V lookup: CDR1 SGHRS, CDR2 YFSETQ. Written as DNA, the CDR3 is TGCGCCAGCAGCTTGGATGCTAGCGGGAGTGCAGATACGCAGTATTTT. It is translated as CASSLDASGSADTQYF. Variable domain in full (rest from reference TRBV5-1 and TRBJ2-3): KAGVTQTPRYLIKTRGQQVTLSCSPISGHRSVSWYQQTPGQGLQFLFEYFSETQRNKGNFPGRFSGRQFSNSRSEMNVSTLELGDSALYLCASSLDASGSADTQYFGPGTRLTVL.

The rearrangement links TRBV9 to TRBJ2-7; TRBD2 matches at 9 bases. Trimming took 3 bases from V and 1 from J; bases not matched to a gene: 2. Germline values: CDR1 SGDLS, CDR2 YYNGEE. The CDR3 sequence is 14 residues long. The chain's CDR3 is CASSGRGGSYEQYF. CDR3 DNA sequence: TGTGCCAGCAGCGGGCGGGGGGGATCCTACGAGCAGTACTTC.

The chain couples TRBV4-1 to TRBJ1-3; D remains unclear. The ends were cut back, 1 base at V and 2 bases at J, with 15 bases in the middle. Germline V CDR1 and CDR2: MGHRA, YSYEKL. This CDR3 comprises 17 residues. The CDR3 protein is CASSQGAGKEPGNTIYF. Written as DNA, the CDR3 is TGCGCCAGCAGCCAAGGAGCGGGAAAGGAACCTGGAAACACCATATATTTT.

The chain recombines TRBV27 with TRBJ1-1, with 10 nucleotides matching TRBD1. CDR1 is MNHEY, CDR2 SMNVEV, per germline (reference sequence). CDR3 length: 15 residues. Germline trimming cut 5 bases from V and 2 bases from J; bases unmatched to any gene: 5. CDR3 protein: CASSLGQGLNTEAFF. DNA for the CDR3: TGTGCCAGCAGTCTGGGACAGGGGCTCAACACTGAAGCTTTCTTT.

The rearrangement joins TRBV9 to TRBJ2-2; D perhaps matches TRBD1 (5 bases). Germline loops: CDR1 SGDLS, CDR2 YYNGEE. The ends were cut back, 3 bases at V and 0 bases at J, with 15 bases in the middle. There are 17 residues in the CDR3. The CDR3: CASSDKGRQANTGELFF. The CDR3 coding sequence is TGTGCCAGCAGCGACAAGGGGCGGCAGGCGAACACCGGGGAGCTGTTTTTT.

The rearrangement uses TRBV11-2 and TRBJ2-5; possible D gene TRBD2, 6 bases. The CDR3 runs to 17 residues. Between the trimmed V and J ends, which lost 0 bases and 3 bases, there was a span of 17 bases. Germline V CDR1 and CDR2: SGHAT, FQNNGV. The CDR3 here is CASSLDFGGSREETQYF. The CDR3 nucleotides are TGTGCCAGCAGCTTAGATTTCGGAGGGTCTCGGGAAGAGACCCAGTACTTC. Complete variable domain (other parts from reference TRBV11-2 and TRBJ2-5): EAGVAQSPRYKIIEKRQSVAFWCNPISGHATLYWYQQILGQGPKLLIQFQNNGVVDDSQLPKDRFSAERLKGVDSTLKIQPAKLEDSAVYLCASSLDFGGSREETQYFGPGTRLLVL.

The rearrangement joins TRBV6-1 to TRBJ2-7; D is perhaps TRBD2 (5 bases). This CDR3 has 15 residues. Germline CDR1 reads MNHNS; CDR2 reads SASEGT. The V gene lost 6 bases and the J gene lost 2 bases, with 17 bases spanning the gap. This CDR3 reads CASSPGRVAPYEQYF. The CDR3 DNA is TGTGCCAGCAGCCCTGGGCGGGTCGCCCCCTACGAGCAGTACTTC.

The chain uses TRBV7-2 and TRBJ2-7; TRBD2 aligns across 10 bases. V gave up 6 bases and J gave up 5 bases; unmatched junction bases: 10. Germline V gene data show CDR1 as SGHTA and CDR2 as FQGNSA. The CDR3 runs 15 residues. This chain's CDR3 is CASSHPGLAGDEQYF. CDR3 nucleotides: TGTGCCAGCAGTCACCCGGGGCTAGCGGGAGACGAGCAGTACTTC.

The rearrangement links TRBV27 to TRBJ1-2, with D perhaps matching TRBD1 (6 bases). The germline V gene has CDR1 MNHEY and CDR2 SMNVEV (reference sequence). Trimming took off 6 bases at V and 6 bases at J, with 14 bases between the two ends. CDR3 length equals 13 residues. CDR3 sequence reads: CASRGYRANGYTF. CDR3 DNA sequence: TGTGCCAGCAGGGGATACAGGGCGAATGGCTACACCTTC.

V gene TRBV10-3 combines with J gene TRBJ2-5; 7 nucleotides agree with TRBD2. V gave up 4 bases and J gave up 3 bases; unmatched junction bases: 8. CDR1 and CDR2 (germline): ENHRY, SYGVKD. The CDR3 contains 15 residues. CDR3 nucleotides: TGTGCCATCAGTGCCACTGGGGGGGTAAAAGAGACCCAGTACTTC. It specifies CAISATGGVKETQYF.

The J gene is TRBJ2-1, the V gene TRBV5-1; TRBD1 matches 10 bases. From germline, CDR1 is SGHRS and CDR2 YFSETQ. This CDR3 is built from 14 residues. J gave up 5 bases and V 6 bases, and 5 bases lay outside the gene matches. The CDR3 DNA follows: TGCGCCAGCATTCCGGGACAGGGGAACAATGAGCAGTTCTTC. It encodes CASIPGQGNNEQFF.

The chain combines TRBV10-1 with TRBJ2-3; a possible D gene is TRBD1 (5 bases). Trimming cost V 3 bases and J 0 bases, with 10 bases left between them. Germline V gives CDR1 WNHNN, CDR2 SYGVQD (reference sequence). There are 15 residues in the CDR3. The DNA for the CDR3 is TGCGCCAGCAGTGACTTCAGGGCTAGCACAGATACGCAGTATTTT. Translation gives CASSDFRASTDTQYF.

The chain uses TRBV5-4 and TRBJ1-6, with 7 bases lining up with TRBD1. Germline V lookup: CDR1 SGHNT, CDR2 YYREEE (reference sequence). This CDR3 has 16 amino acids. The J segment lost 7 bases and the V segment lost 2 bases, leaving 9 bases of the junction unmatched. CDR3 DNA sequence: TGTGCCAGCAGCTTACCGGGACAGTTGAGAAATTCACCCCTCCACTTT. This encodes CASSLPGQLRNSPLHF.

The chain employs TRBV6-1 and TRBJ1-1, with unresolved D. Trimming pared 6 bases from V and 2 bases from J, leaving 7 bases between. The CDR3 spans 12 residues. The germline CDR1 and CDR2 sequences are MNHNS and SASEGT. CDR3 residues: CASRLSNTEAFF. CDR3 DNA sequence: TGTGCCAGCAGGCTATCTAACACTGAAGCTTTCTTT.

The chain is built from TRBV28 and TRBJ1-1; D possibly corresponds to TRBD1 (5 bases). Germline V CDR1 and CDR2: MDHEN, SYDVKM. Trimming removed 3 bases at V and 6 bases at J, with 11 bases between. The CDR3 covers 13 residues. In DNA form, the CDR3 reads TGTGCCAGCAGTTTGACTGGGGGGGCTGAAGCTTTCTTT. Protein product: CASSLTGGAEAFF.

The chain combines TRBV9 with TRBJ1-2; 7 positions match TRBD1. The CDR3 spans 17 residues. V lost 1 base, J lost 2 bases, and 11 bases stayed unmatched. Per the germline V gene, CDR1 is SGDLS and CDR2 is YYNGEE. The CDR3 protein is CASSVFPSSQGNYGYTF. The DNA of the CDR3 is TGTGCCAGCAGCGTATTCCCCTCCTCACAGGGGAACTATGGCTACACCTTC.

The chain has TRBV28 and TRBJ1-1; 7 bases agree with TRBD1. This CDR3 has 12 residues. Losses at the gene ends were 8 bases for V and 6 bases for J; bases not matched to a gene: 6. CDR1 and CDR2 from the germline V gene are MDHEN and SYDVKM. CDR3 nucleotide sequence: TGTGCCAGCCGACAGGGTCTATCTGAAGCTTTCTTT. Protein: CASRQGLSEAFF.

This clone was counted a single time. The chain couples TRBV29-1 to TRBJ1-1, with 8 bases fitting TRBD1. The CDR3 has 14 residues. Germline V gene data show CDR1 as SQVTM and CDR2 as ANQGSEA. Germline trimming cut 6 bases from V and 3 bases from J; bases unmatched to any gene: 9. The CDR3: CSVGHDRGDTEAFF. CDR3 nucleotides: TGCAGCGTAGGTCACGACAGGGGAGACACTGAAGCTTTCTTT.

The J gene is TRBJ1-1, the V gene TRBV7-9; the match to TRBD1 covers 7 bases. Looked up from germline, CDR1 is SEHNR and CDR2 is FQNEAQ (reference sequence). The CDR3 has 17 amino acids. The V gene end was trimmed by 2 bases and the J gene end by 0 bases; junction bases not matched to a gene: 9. This CDR3 reads CASSLLLTGILNTEAFF. CDR3 DNA sequence: TGTGCCAGCAGCTTATTACTGACAGGGATTTTGAACACTGAAGCTTTCTTT.

V gene TRBV2 combines with J gene TRBJ1-6; D remains unclear. Trimming stripped 1 base from V and 7 bases from J, with 11 bases between. Germline loops: CDR1 SNHLY, CDR2 FYNNEI. CDR3 length: 15 amino acids. The CDR3 sequence is CASSEVSSRNSPLHF. CDR3 coding DNA: TGTGCCAGCAGTGAAGTGTCGAGTCGGAATTCACCCCTCCACTTT.

The rearrangement links TRBV7-9 to TRBJ2-5; 8 bases align to TRBD1. J was trimmed by 3 bases and V by 8 bases; bases with no gene match: 8. Germline V gene lookup returns CDR1 SEHNR and CDR2 FQNEAQ (reference sequence). The CDR3 has 14 residues. This CDR3 reads CASEGQGGEETQYF. CDR3 DNA sequence: TGTGCCAGCGAAGGACAGGGAGGAGAAGAGACCCAGTACTTC.